This TCR beta chain was identified during a study of blood T cells in healthy people across ages (dated by TCRdb to between 2014 and 2017). Notes on the research overall: In model experiments, roughly one uniquely barcoded TCR beta cDNA molecule per two T cells was captured by template switching. To avoid experimental bias, donors of different ages were randomly spread across the sequencing lanes. Two additional independent replicas of 1 million unique cDNA reads from the same blood draw were analyzed for two donors (one aged 18 to 29 and one aged 80 or older). The study measured age-related changes in TCR beta repertoire diversity using deep sequencing normalized with unique cDNA molecular identifiers. Donors were grouped into four age groups: young (average about 15 years), middle-aged (39), aged (roughly 62) and long-lived (82).

Systemically healthy Caucasian individuals from Russia, about 38 in total and aged roughly 6 to 100 years, were included as donors. Approximately 10 milliliters of peripheral blood were collected from each donor into EDTA-treated Vacutainer tubes. Ficoll-Paque density-gradient centrifugation was used to isolate PBMCs, with at least 6.5 million per sample. Trizol reagent was used to extract total RNA from the PBMCs, yielding at least 5 micrograms per sample. Naive CD45RAhigh/CD27high T cell percentages were measured by flow cytometry on a PBMC aliquot from every donor. Library creation used 5' RACE. The run used an Illumina HiSeq 2500. A second PCR of roughly 7 to 11 cycles was performed with a sample-barcoded 5' primer and a J-beta primer mix. A unique molecular identifier was introduced onto each TCR beta cDNA molecule by a template-switch 5' adaptor carrying 12 random nucleotides. Each sample yielded at least 2.5 million CDR3-containing paired-end reads. The Mint cDNA synthesis kit, primed by a TRBC-specific oligonucleotide, was used to synthesize first-strand cDNA from all RNA. Following uracil-DNA glycosylase treatment, a first 18-cycle PCR with universal primers M1SS and BC2_uni_R was performed on all cDNA. On the study's bioinformatics: Each sample was normalized by randomly selecting 1 million high-quality reads, each carrying a distinct molecular identifier. Reads sharing molecular identifiers were discarded rather than binned into consensus sequences. CDR3 identification, clonotype clustering and error correction used MiTCR with a Q25 quality threshold and the strictest error-elimination algorithm. Lower-bound total TCR beta diversity was estimated with a nonparametric unseen species model using Euler transformation. TCRdb applied fastp at Q25 and MiXCR to the public reads, then kept only in-frame beta chains. Every CDR3 protein is listed once, alongside the most common genes and DNA of its rows. The authors' filters were not applied to this entry. A total of over 1,300,000 distinct CDR3 sequences appear in this sample, approximately 59% of them only once. 6.5% to 8.5% of the sample rests with the top ten.

The table lists this clonotype with a few counts. Its antigen remains undetermined. No clone much larger than this one lies a single base away; base qualities are absent. Points the paper makes about the study in general: As age increased, observed TCR beta diversity per million T cells dropped in a roughly linear way, and a significant reduction was already evident by age about 36. Compared with the aged group, more naive CD4+ T cells, fewer expanded clones and increased TCR diversity were shown by the long-lived group, suggesting age selection. The percentage of naive T cells measured by flow cytometry correlated strongly with observed TCR beta diversity. Donor CMV infection status was unknown, potentially confounding age-related changes in expanded clonotypes. Estimates of total diversity based on one million sequenced T cells were regarded as lower bounds and as underestimates. Since profiling was done on bulk unsorted PBMCs, naive and antigen-experienced compartments could not be conclusively compared.

Its CDR3 holds 12 amino acids, cysteine through phenylalanine. The CDR3 DNA has 36 bases and is translated from base 1. The germline V gene (reference sequence) yields LNHNV for CDR1 and YYDKDF for CDR2. What was sequenced was blood. This TCR was recovered from a man aged 18-30 years in good health. Recombination linked TRBV15 to TRBJ2-4; the D gene is not confidently resolved. The J call may be incorrect, as the DNA end agrees better with TRBJ2-7. The CDR3 in this case is CATSVDWNEQYF. The DNA reads as follows: TGTGCCACCAGCGTTGACTGGAACGAGCAGTACTTC.